This T cell receptor (beta chain) originates from a study of cytomegalovirus exposure and HLA in healthy donors. The ends were cut back, 0 bases at V and 3 bases at J, with 18 bases in the middle. CDR1 is GTSNPN, CDR2 SVGIG, per germline (reference sequence). CDR3 length: 16 amino acids. The assay was immunoSEQ multiplex PCR, and TCRdb's table has in-frame clones only and misses some. This sample yields roughly 250,000 clones, of which about 90% are seen a single time; about 1.2% belongs to the top ten. The sequence was collected from a woman under 40 in good health and CMV-seropositive. Sequenced input: PBMCs. The V gene is TRBV30, the J gene TRBJ2-7, with a weak D call TRBD2 (5 bases). In DNA form, the CDR3 reads TGTGCCTGGAGTGTCCCTTTGGGAGCGGCTTTCTACGAGCAGTACTTC. Protein sequence: CAWSVPLGAAFYEQYF.